This TCR beta chain was captured in a study of vaccination and CD4 T cells after COVID-19. Researchers used the Oncomine TCR Beta short-read assay to sequence DNA from cultured CD4+ T cells. TCRdb called the PCR reads again in MiXCR, with one record for every CDR3 protein. The table records some 17,000 distinct CDR3 sequences, about 75% of them present only once. This sample's treatment: approximately nine-day PBMC culture with coronavirus spike peptide pools or control peptides (ViraFEST assay). Whole-study results and caveats: Convalescent patients displayed a median about 86% of reactive clones emerging only post-vaccination.

V lost 0 bases and J lost 9, with 15 bases in between. The germline CDR1 and CDR2 sequences are LNHNV and YYDKDF (reference sequence). The CDR3 covers 15 residues. This clonotype was seen a handful of times. The antigen remains undetermined. This sequence joins TRBV15 and TRBJ1-5; D call uncertain. This sequence originates from a human donor who had recovered from COVID-19. Sample: CD4+ T cells from blood, cultured in vitro. The CDR3 sequence: CATSRETARYGPQHF. The CDR3 nucleotides are TGTGCCACCAGCAGAGAGACGGCACGATATGGGCCCCAGCATTTT.